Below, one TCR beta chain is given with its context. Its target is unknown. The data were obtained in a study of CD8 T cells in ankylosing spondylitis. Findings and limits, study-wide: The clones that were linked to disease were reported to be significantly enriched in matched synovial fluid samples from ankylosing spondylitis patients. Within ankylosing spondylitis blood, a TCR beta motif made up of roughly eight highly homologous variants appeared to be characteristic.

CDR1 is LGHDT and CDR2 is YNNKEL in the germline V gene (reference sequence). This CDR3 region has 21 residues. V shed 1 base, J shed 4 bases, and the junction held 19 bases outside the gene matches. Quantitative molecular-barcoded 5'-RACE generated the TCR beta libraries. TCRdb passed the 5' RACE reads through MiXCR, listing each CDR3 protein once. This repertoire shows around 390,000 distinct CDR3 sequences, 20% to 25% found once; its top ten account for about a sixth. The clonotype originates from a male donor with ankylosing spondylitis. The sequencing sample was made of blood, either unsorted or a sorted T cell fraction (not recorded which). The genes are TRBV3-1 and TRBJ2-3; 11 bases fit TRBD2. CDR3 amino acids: CASSQVRTTSGIGSGADTQYF. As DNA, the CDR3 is TGTGCCAGCAGCCAAGTGCGGACGACTAGCGGGATAGGTTCGGGCGCAGATACGCAGTATTTT.